In this sample, the clone carrying this T cell receptor beta chain turned up a few times. The sample comes from a study of T cell repertoires in cytomegalovirus infection. TCRdb called the reads again in MiXCR, with one record for every CDR3 protein. The data show more than 400,000 distinct CDR3 sequences, more than 20% seen once. V was clipped by 7 bases and J by 3 bases; unmatched bases: 12. The CDR3 spans 17 residues. The sample comprised PBMCs. The rearrangement uses TRBV12-3 or TRBV12-4 and TRBJ2-1, with TRBD2 identical over 10 bases. This clonotype was obtained from a human donor in good health (CMV status not recorded). Some clones in this sample may be carry-over from other donors' samples. In DNA, the CDR3 is TGTGCCAGCACCTGGAGAGGTCTAGCGGGGGTCTACAATGAGCAGTTCTTC. Its translation: CASTWRGLAGVYNEQFF.